What follows is one T cell receptor (beta chain) and its context. What it binds is unknown. This table comes from immunoSEQ multiplex PCR, and its TCRdb copy is limited to in-frame clones, with some not included. The table includes roughly 190,000 clones, roughly nine tenths detected once. Germline CDR1 reads SGHDN; CDR2 reads FVKESK. The CDR3 is made up of 13 amino acids. Trimming stripped 4 bases from V and 3 bases from J, with 8 bases between. The data were taken from a study of T cell responses to AZD1222 COVID-19 vaccine. Findings and limits, study-wide: Possibly, clonal diversity was underestimated; donors were largely white British and included more females. Variant regions that are unmutated are reportedly the target of nearly half of spike-specific TCRs. Baseline serology detected seropositivity in only six or seven AZD1222 recipients.

The chain couples TRBV14 to TRBJ2-3, with D unresolved. The sequence was collected from an adult who received the AZD1222 COVID-19 vaccine. The sequencing here drew on peripheral blood, taken 28 days after the second AZD1222 dose. In DNA form, the CDR3 reads TGTGCCAGCAGCCCCTATCAGACAGATACGCAGTATTTT. It translates to CASSPYQTDTQYF.